Sequencing of this T cell receptor beta chain was carried out in a study of cytomegalovirus exposure and HLA in healthy donors. V lost 3 bases to trimming and J lost 7 bases, with 10 bases between them. The CDR3 spans 13 residues. Germline lookup yields CDR1 MGHRA and CDR2 YSYEKL. Sequencing was performed with immunoSEQ multiplex PCR; in TCRdb, only in-frame clones are kept and a portion is missing. Counted here are about 360,000 clones, about nine tenths occurring once; the ten biggest clones make up roughly 0.82%. To note about this clone: Its matching antigen is unknown.

Findings of the study overall: Using the classifier, cytomegalovirus status was reportedly diagnosed with high specificity and sensitivity. Subsequent analysis of the roughly 120 validation repertoires found a tendency for first-cohort TCR clusters to co-occur. Generally TCR sequences proved uncommon, though certain public TCRs appeared in numerous donors.

What was sequenced was PBMCs. The chain is built from TRBV4-1 and TRBJ2-1; tentative D call: TRBD1 (6 bases). The receptor comes from a woman between 18 and 29 years old in good health and CMV-seronegative. The CDR3 DNA is TGCGCCAGCAGCCATGGCAGGGGAAATGAGCAGTTCTTC. It specifies CASSHGRGNEQFF.